This T cell receptor beta chain was identified during a study of T cells in Graves' hyperthyroidism and ophthalmopathy. This clonotype was seen ten or more times. Authors of the study amplified TCR beta CDR3 regions from RNA transcripts. TCR CDR3 underwent first-round RT-PCR with the HTBI primer set. In TCRdb, the multiplex PCR reads were re-called with MiXCR into one record per CDR3 protein. The profile shows 300,000 to 400,000 distinct CDR3 sequences, about 15% of them singletons. Germline V gene lookup returns CDR1 SGHAT and CDR2 FQNNGV. There are 15 residues in the CDR3. The germline V and J ends were trimmed by 5 bases and 4 bases, with 18 bases remaining between them.

What was sequenced was blood. The chain uses TRBV11-2 and TRBJ2-7; D is possibly TRBD2 (6 bases). The sequence derives from a woman aged 25 to 39 with Graves' ophthalmopathy. The CDR3 DNA follows: TGTGCCAGCAGCACCCTCTTACGCGGGACTTACGAGCAGTACTTC. Its protein product is CASSTLLRGTYEQYF.